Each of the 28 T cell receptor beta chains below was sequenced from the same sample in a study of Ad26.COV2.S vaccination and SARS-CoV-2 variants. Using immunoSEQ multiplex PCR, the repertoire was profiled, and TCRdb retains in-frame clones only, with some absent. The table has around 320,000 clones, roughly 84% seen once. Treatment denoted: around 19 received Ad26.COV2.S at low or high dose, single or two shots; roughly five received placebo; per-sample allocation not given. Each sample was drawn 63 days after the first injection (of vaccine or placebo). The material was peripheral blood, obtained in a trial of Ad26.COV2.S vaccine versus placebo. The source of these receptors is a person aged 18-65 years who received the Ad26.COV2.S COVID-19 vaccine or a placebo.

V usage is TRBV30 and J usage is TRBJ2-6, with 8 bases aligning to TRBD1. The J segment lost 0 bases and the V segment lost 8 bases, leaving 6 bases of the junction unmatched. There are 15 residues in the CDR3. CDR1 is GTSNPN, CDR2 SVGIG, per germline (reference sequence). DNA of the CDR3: TGTGCCACTGACAGGGGCCTCTCTGGGGCCAACGTCCTGACTTTC. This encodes CATDRGLSGANVLTF.

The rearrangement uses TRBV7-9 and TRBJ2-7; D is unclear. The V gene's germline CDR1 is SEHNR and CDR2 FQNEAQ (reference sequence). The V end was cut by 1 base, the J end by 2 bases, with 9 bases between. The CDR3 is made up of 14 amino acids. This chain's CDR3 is CASSLGGSTYEQYF. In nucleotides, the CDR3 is TGTGCCAGCAGCTTAGGTGGCAGCACCTACGAGCAGTACTTC.

As DNA, the CDR3 is TGTGCCAGCAGTATTAGCGGGGGGGTAGCAGATACGCAGTATTTT. This codes for CASSISGGVADTQYF. The chain uses TRBV6-5 and TRBJ2-3; 11 nucleotides match TRBD2. CDR3 size: 15 residues. Germline CDR1 and CDR2: MNHEY and SVGAGI. Trimming cost V 5 bases and J 4 bases; bases outside gene matches: 5.

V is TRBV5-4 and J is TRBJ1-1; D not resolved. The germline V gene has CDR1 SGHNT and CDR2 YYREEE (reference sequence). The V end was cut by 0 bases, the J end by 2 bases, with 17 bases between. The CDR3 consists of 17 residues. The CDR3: CASSLVVQRRSNTEAFF. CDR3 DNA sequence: TGTGCCAGCAGCTTGGTCGTCCAGAGAAGATCCAACACTGAAGCTTTCTTT.

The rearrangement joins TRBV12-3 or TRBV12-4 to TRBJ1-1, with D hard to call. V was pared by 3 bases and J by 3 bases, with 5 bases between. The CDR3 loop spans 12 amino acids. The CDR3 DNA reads TGTGCCAGCAGTTTTTCGGACACTGAAGCTTTCTTT. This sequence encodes CASSFSDTEAFF.

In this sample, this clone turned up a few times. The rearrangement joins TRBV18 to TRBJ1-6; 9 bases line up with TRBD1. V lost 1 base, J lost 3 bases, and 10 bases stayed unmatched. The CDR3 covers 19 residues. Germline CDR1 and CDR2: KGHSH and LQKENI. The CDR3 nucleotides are TGTGCCAGCTCACCACGGGGGGGACAGGGCCCCAACTATAATTCACCCCTCCACTTT. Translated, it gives CASSPRGGQGPNYNSPLHF.

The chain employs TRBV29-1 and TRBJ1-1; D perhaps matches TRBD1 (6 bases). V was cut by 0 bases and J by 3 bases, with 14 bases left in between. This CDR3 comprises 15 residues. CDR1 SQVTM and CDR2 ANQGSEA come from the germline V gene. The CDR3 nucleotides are TGCAGCGTTGAAGATTGGACAGACCCGGACACTGAAGCTTTCTTT. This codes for CSVEDWTDPDTEAFF.

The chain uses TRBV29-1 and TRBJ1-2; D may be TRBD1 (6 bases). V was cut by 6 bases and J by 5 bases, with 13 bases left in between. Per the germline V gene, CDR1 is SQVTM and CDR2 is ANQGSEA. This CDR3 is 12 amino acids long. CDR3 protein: CSVSRGIYGYTF. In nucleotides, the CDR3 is TGCAGCGTCAGTAGGGGGATTTATGGCTACACCTTC.

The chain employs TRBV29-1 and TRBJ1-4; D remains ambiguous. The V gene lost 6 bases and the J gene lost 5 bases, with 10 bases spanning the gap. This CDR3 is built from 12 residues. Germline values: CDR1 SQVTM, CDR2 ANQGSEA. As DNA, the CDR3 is TGCAGCGTCCGTAGTGGCAATGAAAAACTGTTTTTT. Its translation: CSVRSGNEKLFF.

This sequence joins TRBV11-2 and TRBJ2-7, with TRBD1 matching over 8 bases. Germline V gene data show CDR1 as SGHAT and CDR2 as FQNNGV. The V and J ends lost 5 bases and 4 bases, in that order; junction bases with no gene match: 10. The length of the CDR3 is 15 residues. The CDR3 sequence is CASSPSANRGYEQYF. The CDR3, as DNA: TGTGCCAGCAGCCCGTCTGCTAACAGGGGGTACGAGCAGTACTTC.

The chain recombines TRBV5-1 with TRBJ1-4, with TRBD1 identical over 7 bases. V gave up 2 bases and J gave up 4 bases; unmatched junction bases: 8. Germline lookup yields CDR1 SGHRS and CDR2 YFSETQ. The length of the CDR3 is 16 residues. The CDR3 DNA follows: TGCGCCAGCAGCTTCGGACAGGTCTTTCGTAATGAAAAACTGTTTTTT. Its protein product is CASSFGQVFRNEKLFF.

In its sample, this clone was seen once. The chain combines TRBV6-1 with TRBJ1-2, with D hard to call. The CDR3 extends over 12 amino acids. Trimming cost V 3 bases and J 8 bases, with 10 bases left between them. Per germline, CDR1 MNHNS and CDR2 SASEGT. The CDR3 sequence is CASSDTDIGYTF. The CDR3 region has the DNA TGTGCCAGCAGTGACACCGACATAGGCTACACCTTC.

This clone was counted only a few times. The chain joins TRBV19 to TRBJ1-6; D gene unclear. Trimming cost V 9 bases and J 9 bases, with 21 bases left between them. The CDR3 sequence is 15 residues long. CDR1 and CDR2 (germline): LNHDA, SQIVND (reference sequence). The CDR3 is CASRPEGGLGSPLHF. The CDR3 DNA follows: TGTGCCAGCCGCCCAGAAGGTGGGTTGGGTTCACCCCTCCACTTT. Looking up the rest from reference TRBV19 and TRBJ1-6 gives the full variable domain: DGGITQSPKYLFRKEGQNVTLSCEQNLNHDAMYWYRQDPGQGLRLIYYSQIVNDFQKGDIAEGYSVSREKKESFPLTVTSAQKNPTAFYLCASRPEGGLGSPLHFGNGTRLTVT.

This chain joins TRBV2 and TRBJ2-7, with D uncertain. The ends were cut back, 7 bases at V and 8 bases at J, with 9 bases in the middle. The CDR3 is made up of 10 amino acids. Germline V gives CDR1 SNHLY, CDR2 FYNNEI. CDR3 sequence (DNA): TGTGCCAGCATCCTGGGCAAGCAGTACTTC. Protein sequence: CASILGKQYF.

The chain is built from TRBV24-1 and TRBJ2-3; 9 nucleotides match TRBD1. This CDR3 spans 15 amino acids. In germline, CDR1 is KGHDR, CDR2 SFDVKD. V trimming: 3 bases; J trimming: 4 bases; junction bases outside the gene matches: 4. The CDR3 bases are TGTGCCACCAGTGATCCGGGACAGGGAGCAGATACGCAGTATTTT. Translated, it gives CATSDPGQGADTQYF.

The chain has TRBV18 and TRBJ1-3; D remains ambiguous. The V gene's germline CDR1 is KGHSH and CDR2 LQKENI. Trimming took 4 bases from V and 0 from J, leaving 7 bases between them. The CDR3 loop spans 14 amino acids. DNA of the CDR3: TGTGCCAGCTCACTTGCGGACTCTGGAAACACCATATATTTT. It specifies CASSLADSGNTIYF.

CDR3 sequence (DNA): TGTGCCAGCAGTCGACTCTACGAGCAGTACTTC. This gives the protein CASSRLYEQYF. The chain joins TRBV6-2 or TRBV6-3 to TRBJ2-7; D remains ambiguous. Trimming pared 5 bases from V and 3 bases from J, leaving 5 bases between. Germline V gives CDR1 MNHEY, CDR2 SVGEGT. The CDR3 extends over 11 amino acids.

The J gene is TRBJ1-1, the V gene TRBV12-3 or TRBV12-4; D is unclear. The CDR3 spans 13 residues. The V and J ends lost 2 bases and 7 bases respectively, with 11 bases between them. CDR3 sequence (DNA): TGTGCCAGCAGTTTAAGGTCCTCAATTGAAGCTTTCTTT. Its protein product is CASSLRSSIEAFF.

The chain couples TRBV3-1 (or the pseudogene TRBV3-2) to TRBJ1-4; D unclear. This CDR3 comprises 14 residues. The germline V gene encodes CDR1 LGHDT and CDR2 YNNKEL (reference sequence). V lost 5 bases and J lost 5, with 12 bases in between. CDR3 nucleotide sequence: TGTGCCAGCAGCAAAGGGCAGACAAATGAAAAACTGTTTTTT. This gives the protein CASSKGQTNEKLFF.

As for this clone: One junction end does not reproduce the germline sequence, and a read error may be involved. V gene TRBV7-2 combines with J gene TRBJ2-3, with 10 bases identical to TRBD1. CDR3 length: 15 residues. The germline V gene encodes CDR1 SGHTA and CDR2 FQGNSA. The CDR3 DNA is TGTGCCAGCAGTTTAGCGGGACAGGGGAGAAATACGCAGTATTTT. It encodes CASSLAGQGRNTQYF.

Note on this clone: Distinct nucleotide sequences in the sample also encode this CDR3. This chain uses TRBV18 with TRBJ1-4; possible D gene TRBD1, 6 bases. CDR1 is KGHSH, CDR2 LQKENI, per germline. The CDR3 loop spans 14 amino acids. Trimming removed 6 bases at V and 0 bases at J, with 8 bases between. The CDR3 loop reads CASSPGATNEKLFF. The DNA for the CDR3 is TGTGCCAGCTCCCCAGGGGCAACTAATGAAAAACTGTTTTTT. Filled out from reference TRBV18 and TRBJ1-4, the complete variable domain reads NAGVMQNPRHLVRRRGQEARLRCSPMKGHSHVYWYRQLPEEGLKFMVYLQKENIIDESGMPKERFSAEFPKEGPSILRIQQVVRGDSAAYFCASSPGATNEKLFFGSGTQLSVL.

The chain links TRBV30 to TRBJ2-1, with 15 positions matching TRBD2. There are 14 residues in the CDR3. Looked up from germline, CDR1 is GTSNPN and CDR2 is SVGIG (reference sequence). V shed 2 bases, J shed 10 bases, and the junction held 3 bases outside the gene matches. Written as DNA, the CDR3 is TGTGCCTGGAGTCTCGGGACTAGCGGGGGGGAGCAGTTCTTC. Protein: CAWSLGTSGGEQFF.

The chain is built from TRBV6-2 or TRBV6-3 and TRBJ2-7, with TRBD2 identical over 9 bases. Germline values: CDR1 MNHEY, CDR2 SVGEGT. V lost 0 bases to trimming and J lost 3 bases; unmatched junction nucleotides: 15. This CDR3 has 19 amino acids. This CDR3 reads CASSYSRPSGEAGGYEQYF. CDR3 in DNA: TGTGCCAGCAGTTACTCCAGACCAAGTGGCGAAGCGGGGGGCTACGAGCAGTACTTC.

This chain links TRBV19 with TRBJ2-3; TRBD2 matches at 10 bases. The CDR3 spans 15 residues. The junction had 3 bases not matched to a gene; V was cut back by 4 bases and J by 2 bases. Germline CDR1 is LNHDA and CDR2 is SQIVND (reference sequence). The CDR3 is CASSNSGGYTDTQYF. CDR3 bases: TGTGCCAGTAGTAATAGCGGGGGGTACACAGATACGCAGTATTTT.

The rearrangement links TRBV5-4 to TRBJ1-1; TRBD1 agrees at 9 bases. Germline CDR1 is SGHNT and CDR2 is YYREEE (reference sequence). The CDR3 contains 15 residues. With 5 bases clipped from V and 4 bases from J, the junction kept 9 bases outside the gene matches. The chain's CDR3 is CASSIGTGRGTEAFF. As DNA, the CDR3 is TGTGCCAGCAGTATCGGGACAGGGAGAGGCACTGAAGCTTTCTTT.

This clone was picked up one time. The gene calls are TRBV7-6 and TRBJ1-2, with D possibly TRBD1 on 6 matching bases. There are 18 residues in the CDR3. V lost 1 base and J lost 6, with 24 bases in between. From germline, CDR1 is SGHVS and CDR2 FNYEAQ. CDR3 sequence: CASSLVVGGTPSRDGYTF. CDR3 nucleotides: TGTGCCAGCAGCTTAGTTGTGGGGGGGACACCTTCGAGGGATGGCTACACCTTC.

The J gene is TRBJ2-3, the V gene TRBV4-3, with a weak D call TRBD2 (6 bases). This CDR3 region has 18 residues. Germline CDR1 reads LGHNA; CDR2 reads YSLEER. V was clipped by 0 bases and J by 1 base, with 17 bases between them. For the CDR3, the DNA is TGCGCCAGCAGCCAAGAGGCAGGGAGGAGGGTAGGCACAGATACGCAGTATTTT. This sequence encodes CASSQEAGRRVGTDTQYF.

This chain's CDR3 is CAWTLDGTGGDTIYF. CDR3 DNA: TGTGCCTGGACCCTTGACGGGACAGGGGGAGACACCATATATTTT. The rearrangement links TRBV30 to TRBJ1-3; TRBD1 aligns across 11 bases. With 4 bases clipped from V and 8 bases from J, the junction kept 10 bases outside the gene matches. In germline, CDR1 is GTSNPN, CDR2 SVGIG (reference sequence). The CDR3 extends over 15 amino acids. The full variable domain, rest sourced from reference TRBV30 and TRBJ1-3, is SQTIHQWPATLVQPVGSPLSLECTVEGTSNPNLYWYRQAAGRGLQLLFYSVGIGQISSEVPQNLSASRPQDRQFILSSKKLLLSDSGFYLCAWTLDGTGGDTIYFGEGSWLTVV.